The 6 T cell receptor beta chains given below trace back to one sample, sequenced in a study of blood T cell repertoires in COVID-19 (dated by TCRdb to 2020 to 2021). The receptor library was made with the immunoSEQ multiplex PCR assay. Not all clones reach the TCRdb copy of this immuneACCESS table, which keeps in-frame sequences only. Checked studies attribute under half of the gap to unresolved V genes and leave the rest unexplained. This sample is represented by approximately 75,000 clones; around 80% of them were singletons. Roughly 13% of the sample belongs to the ten largest clones. Sequencing input: peripheral blood. These receptors were taken from a man in his fifties with COVID-19, enrolled during active disease.

The chain carries TRBV6-6 and TRBJ2-1; 13 bases fit TRBD2. V gave up 6 bases and J gave up 10 bases; unmatched junction bases: 3. Germline V gene sequence: CDR1 MNHNY, CDR2 SVGAGI (reference sequence). The CDR3 consists of 13 residues. In DNA form, the CDR3 reads TGTGCCAGCAGCCGGGGACTAGCGGGAGAGCAGTTCTTC. Protein: CASSRGLAGEQFF.

The chain couples TRBV29-1 to TRBJ1-1; the match to TRBD1 covers 7 bases. In germline, CDR1 is SQVTM, CDR2 ANQGSEA. V lost 6 bases to trimming and J lost 4 bases; unmatched junction nucleotides: 11. The CDR3 loop spans 14 amino acids. In nucleotides, the CDR3 is TGCAGCGTACTTAGACAGGGACGCGCCACTGAAGCTTTCTTT. This codes for CSVLRQGRATEAFF.

The chain combines TRBV18 with TRBJ1-2, with D maybe TRBD1 (6 bases). This CDR3 contains 14 residues. V was pared by 3 bases and J by 3 bases, with 11 bases between. Per the germline V gene, CDR1 is KGHSH and CDR2 is LQKENI. CDR3 coding DNA: TGTGCCAGCTCACCTTCCTCAGGGGACTATGGCTACACCTTC. Translated: CASSPSSGDYGYTF.

V usage is TRBV5-1 and J usage is TRBJ2-6; no firm D call. The CDR3 is 17 residues long. Germline CDR1 SGHRS, CDR2 YFSETQ. Trimming stripped 4 bases from V and 0 bases from J, with 14 bases between. CDR3 sequence reads: CASSPVQVSSGANVLTF. DNA of the CDR3: TGCGCCAGCAGCCCAGTGCAGGTCAGCTCTGGGGCCAACGTCCTGACTTTC.

V and J are TRBV3-1 (or the pseudogene TRBV3-2) and TRBJ1-4; D may be TRBD1 (5 bases). The CDR3 is made up of 14 amino acids. The V end was cut by 5 bases, the J end by 8 bases, with 15 bases between. Germline V lookup: CDR1 LGHDT, CDR2 YNNKEL (reference sequence). The CDR3 reads CASSFQGGGEKLFF. The CDR3 region has the DNA TGTGCCAGCAGCTTCCAGGGAGGTGGGGAAAAACTGTTTTTT.

This chain connects TRBV10-3 to TRBJ2-1; 9 bases fit TRBD2. The CDR3 loop spans 16 amino acids. Germline V gene sequence: CDR1 ENHRY, CDR2 SYGVKD. V gave up 7 bases and J gave up 8 bases; unmatched junction bases: 15. The CDR3 loop reads CAIKPLLREGPDEQFF. The CDR3 coding sequence is TGTGCCATCAAGCCCCTCCTGCGGGAGGGCCCAGATGAGCAGTTCTTC.